This T cell receptor (beta chain) emerged from a study of radiotherapy plus CTLA-4 blockade in lung cancer. This clone was found once. Trimming left V 5 bases short and J 10 bases short, with 14 bases between. The V gene's germline CDR1 is SGHVS and CDR2 FQNEAQ. This CDR3 is built from 12 residues. Some clones are missing from TCRdb's copy, which holds only in-frame ones; the method was immunoSEQ multiplex PCR. Of roughly 51,000 clones listed, around 88% were seen once; the top ten hold less than 20%. This sequence originates from a human donor with non-small cell lung cancer that progressed on radiotherapy plus ipilimumab. Some clones in this sample may be carry-over from other donors' samples. The starting material was peripheral blood, obtained from a patient treated with radiotherapy plus ipilimumab. This chain uses TRBV7-8 with TRBJ1-1; weak D call: TRBD1 (6 bases). The CDR3 DNA sequence: TGTGCCAGCAGCGCCCAGGGGAATTCAGCTTTCTTT. It translates to CASSAQGNSAFF.